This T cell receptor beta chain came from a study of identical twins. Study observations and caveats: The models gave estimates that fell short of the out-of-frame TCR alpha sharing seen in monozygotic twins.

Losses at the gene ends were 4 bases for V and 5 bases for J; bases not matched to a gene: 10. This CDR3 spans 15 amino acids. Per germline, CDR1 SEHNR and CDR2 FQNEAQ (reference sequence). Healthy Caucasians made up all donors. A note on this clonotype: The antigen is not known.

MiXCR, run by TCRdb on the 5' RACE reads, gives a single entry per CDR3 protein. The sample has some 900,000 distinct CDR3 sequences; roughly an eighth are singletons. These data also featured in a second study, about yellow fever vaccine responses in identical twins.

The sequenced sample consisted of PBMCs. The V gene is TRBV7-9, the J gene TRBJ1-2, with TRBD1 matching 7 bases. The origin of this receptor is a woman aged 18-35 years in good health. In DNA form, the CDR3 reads TGTGCCAGCAGCTCTCCCGGACAGGCCAGATATGGCTACACCTTC. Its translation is CASSSPGQARYGYTF.